These 13 T cell receptor beta chains originate from one sample sequenced in a study of cytomegalovirus exposure and HLA in healthy donors. Profiling relied on immunoSEQ multiplex PCR, and the TCRdb table lists in-frame clones only, not all of them. The table has under 150,000 clones, approximately 86% seen once. Source material: PBMCs. These receptors all come from a young man in good health and CMV-seropositive.

The CDR3 bases are TGTGCCATCAGTGATAAGGGGGCTGGAAACACCATATATTTT. This encodes CAISDKGAGNTIYF. The chain has TRBV10-3 and TRBJ1-3; D possibly corresponds to TRBD1 (6 bases). This CDR3 has 14 amino acids. With 3 bases removed from V and 2 bases from J, the gap between germline ends came to 8 bases. In germline, CDR1 is ENHRY, CDR2 SYGVKD.

The rearrangement uses TRBV29-1 and TRBJ2-1, with 12 bases identical to TRBD2. CDR1 is SQVTM and CDR2 is ANQGSEA in the germline V gene. CDR3 size: 14 residues. V lost 5 bases to trimming and J lost 4 bases; unmatched junction nucleotides: 3. Here the CDR3 DNA reads TGCAGCGTTTTGGGACTAGCGGGTTACAATGAGCAGTTCTTC. It codes for CSVLGLAGYNEQFF.

This chain links TRBV7-2 with TRBJ2-7; the match to TRBD1 covers 10 bases. V lost 4 bases, J lost 2 bases, and 2 bases stayed unmatched. CDR1 is SGHTA and CDR2 is FQGNSA in the germline V gene. This CDR3 region has 14 residues. Here the CDR3 DNA reads TGTGCCAGCAGCTACGGGACAGGGGCCTACGAGCAGTACTTC. This translates into CASSYGTGAYEQYF.

This clone appeared once. The chain combines TRBV11-2 with TRBJ2-7; 8 bases are a match to TRBD1. Per the germline V gene, CDR1 is SGHAT and CDR2 is FQNNGV. V gave up 4 bases and J gave up 3 bases; unmatched junction bases: 11. CDR3 length: 16 residues. CDR3 sequence: CASSSLSRDRRYEQYF. CDR3 DNA sequence: TGTGCCAGCAGCTCCCTTTCCCGGGACAGGCGCTACGAGCAGTACTTC.

The chain combines TRBV5-1 with TRBJ2-1, with 7 positions matching TRBD1. This CDR3 has 16 amino acids. Trimming at V came to 0 bases and at J to 4 bases, leaving 7 bases not matched to a gene. Germline V gene lookup returns CDR1 SGHRS and CDR2 YFSETQ. CDR3 sequence reads: CASSLVTGIGYNEQFF. The CDR3 nucleotides are TGCGCCAGCAGCTTGGTGACAGGGATTGGGTACAATGAGCAGTTCTTC.

V usage is TRBV18 and J usage is TRBJ2-7, with 8 nucleotides matching TRBD1. The ends lost 3 bases at V and 5 bases at J; junction bases unmatched: 9. Per germline, CDR1 KGHSH and CDR2 LQKENI. The CDR3 runs to 15 residues. In DNA form, the CDR3 reads TGTGCCAGCTCACCTAAGACAGGGGCGAAGGACGAGCAGTACTTC. Protein sequence: CASSPKTGAKDEQYF.

The chain recombines TRBV5-1 with TRBJ1-2, with TRBD1 identical over 7 bases. The CDR3 length is 18 residues. The trim removed 0 bases at V and 3 bases at J, leaving 14 bases unmatched. The V gene's germline CDR1 is SGHRS and CDR2 YFSETQ. CDR3 sequence reads: CASSLATQTGSGDYGYTF. CDR3 nucleotide sequence: TGCGCCAGCAGCTTGGCCACCCAGACAGGGTCTGGAGACTATGGCTACACCTTC.

This clone occurred once. The chain uses TRBV5-1 and TRBJ2-6; TRBD1 matches at 9 bases. CDR1 and CDR2 (germline): SGHRS, YFSETQ. Trimming at V came to 0 bases and at J to 0 bases, leaving 1 base not matched to a gene. The CDR3 runs 17 residues. CDR3 sequence (DNA): TGCGCCAGCAGCTTGGCACAGGGGGCCTCTGGGGCCAACGTCCTGACTTTC. It encodes CASSLAQGASGANVLTF. The complete variable domain, with remaining parts taken from reference TRBV5-1 and TRBJ2-6, reads KAGVTQTPRYLIKTRGQQVTLSCSPISGHRSVSWYQQTPGQGLQFLFEYFSETQRNKGNFPGRFSGRQFSNSRSEMNVSTLELGDSALYLCASSLAQGASGANVLTFGAGSRLTVL.

The chain uses TRBV10-2 and TRBJ1-5; D unresolved. The CDR3 totals 15 residues. CDR1 is WSHSY and CDR2 is SAAADI in the germline V gene. V lost 6 bases, J lost 3 bases, and 15 bases lay in between. CDR3: CASRPRGVANQPQHF. The DNA of the CDR3 is TGCGCCAGCAGACCGCGGGGTGTGGCCAATCAGCCCCAGCATTTT.

The chain couples TRBV10-2 to TRBJ2-1, with TRBD2 identical over 7 bases. The CDR3 has 17 amino acids. V was pared by 2 bases and J by 4 bases, with 11 bases of the junction left unmatched. Germline assignment: CDR1 WSHSY and CDR2 SAAADI. The CDR3 DNA follows: TGCGCCAGCAGTGAGACCCTCGCTAGCGGAGATTACAATGAGCAGTTCTTC. Translating it yields CASSETLASGDYNEQFF.

V gene TRBV18 combines with J gene TRBJ2-5; 7 bases map to TRBD1. CDR1 and CDR2 from the germline V gene are KGHSH and LQKENI. The V gene end was trimmed by 8 bases and the J gene end by 0 bases; junction bases not matched to a gene: 0. This CDR3 has 12 amino acids. The CDR3 region is CASGQDQETQYF. The CDR3 DNA is TGTGCCAGCGGACAGGACCAAGAGACCCAGTACTTC. Full variable domain (remainder filled in from reference TRBV18 and TRBJ2-5): NAGVMQNPRHLVRRRGQEARLRCSPMKGHSHVYWYRQLPEEGLKFMVYLQKENIIDESGMPKERFSAEFPKEGPSILRIQQVVRGDSAAYFCASGQDQETQYFGPGTRLLVL.

V usage is TRBV19 and J usage is TRBJ1-5, with a possible D match to TRBD1 (5 bases). V was shortened by 2 bases and J by 6 bases, with 14 bases between the two germline ends. CDR1 is LNHDA, CDR2 SQIVND, per germline (reference sequence). The CDR3 contains 15 residues. CDR3 coding DNA: TGTGCCAGTAGTATATCGGAGGGGAGTGGTCAGCCCCAGCATTTT. It codes for CASSISEGSGQPQHF.

This chain connects TRBV27 to TRBJ1-5; the D gene is possibly TRBD1 (6 bases). Between the trimmed V and J ends, which lost 8 bases and 0 bases, there was a span of 11 bases. Germline CDR1 reads MNHEY; CDR2 reads SMNVEV (reference sequence). There are 14 residues in the CDR3. CDR3 loop: CASARGNSNQPQHF. The CDR3 nucleotides read TGTGCCAGCGCCAGGGGAAATAGCAATCAGCCCCAGCATTTT.